Included here is one T cell receptor beta chain sequence, with context. Its cognate antigen is unknown. These data come from a study of identical twins. Study observations and caveats: The study found that models underestimated out-of-frame TCR alpha sharing in monozygotic twins. Partly confounded zero-insertion analyses could result from invariant MAIT and iNKT cells. Researchers reported weaker excess twin sharing in beta out-of-frame sequences.

Each cDNA held unique molecular identifiers, and template switching gave it a universal primer site. MiXCR, applied by TCRdb to the 5' RACE reads, yields one record per CDR3 protein. The sample has under 400,000 distinct CDR3 sequences, roughly 9% seen once. J lost 1 base, V lost 5 bases, and 6 bases had no gene match. This CDR3 contains 18 residues. Looked up from germline, CDR1 is KGHDR and CDR2 is SFDVKD. The sample consisted of naive T cells sorted from blood. This receptor was obtained from a woman between 45 and 60 years old in good health. The chain is built from TRBV24-1 and TRBJ2-1; TRBD2 matches 14 bases. CDR3 residues: CATSGSTSGRASYNEQFF. DNA for the CDR3: TGTGCCACCAGTGGTTCGACTAGCGGGAGGGCTTCCTACAATGAGCAGTTCTTC.